The present T cell receptor beta chain was sequenced within a study of blood T cell repertoires in COVID-19. Study context: Acute-phase and convalescent COVID-19 samples originated in the United States, Italy and Spain. Sample material is recorded as cDNA or gDNA derived from T cells, B-cell-depleted T cells, or PBMCs.

Per the study methods: Reference gene primer amplification gave nucleated cell count estimates. Using immunoSEQ multiplex PCR, the repertoire was profiled, and TCRdb retains in-frame clones only, with some absent. From that table come the V and J calls and clone size; the DNA was used to work out D and trimming. The sample lists 380,000 or so clones; over 65% were seen once. The CDR3 covers 14 residues. V shed 5 bases, J shed 3 bases, and the junction held 3 bases outside the gene matches. Per germline, CDR1 SNHLY and CDR2 FYNNEI. The material sequenced was peripheral blood. The receptor's source is a human donor with acute or convalescent COVID-19. The donor label of this sample is uncertain. The chain employs TRBV2 and TRBJ1-5; 8 positions match TRBD1. The CDR3 DNA reads as TGTGCCAGCAGTCGGACAGGGTACAATCAGCCCCAGCATTTT. Translated, it gives CASSRTGYNQPQHF. The variable domain in full, with the rest retrieved from reference TRBV2 and TRBJ1-5, is EPEVTQTPSHQVTQMGQEVILRCVPISNHLYFYWYRQILGQKVEFLVSFYNNEISEKSEIFDDQFSVERPDGSNFTLKIRSTKLEDSAMYFCASSRTGYNQPQHFGDGTRLSIL.